This TCR beta chain was documented in a study of tissue T cells after allogeneic stem cell transplantation. This clone has just a few counts. Its antigen is currently unknown. Gene names are the mouse ones. Specified time point: mouse harvest day 7 after allogeneic transplant. Tail vein injection delivered 10^7 T-cell-depleted bone marrow cells and 10^6 splenic CD5+ T cells. Tissues came from B6→BALB/c major-mismatch GVHD mice at day 7 or 14. Study-wide points: Blood and spleen captured only part of the tissue TCR repertoire.

Here immunoSEQ multiplex PCR was the method, and the copy in TCRdb shows in-frame clones only, minus some. The sample has around 7,600 clones; approximately 50% are singletons. The origin of this receptor is a female BALB/c mouse given C57BL/6 T cells with graft-versus-host disease after an allogeneic hematopoietic cell transplant. The sample taken for sequencing was gut tissue.

This CDR3 is CASSDADPENSGNTLYF. The covered CDR3 bases are TGTGCCAGCAGTGATGCAGATCCGGAAAATTCTGGAAATACGCTCTAT. This chain joins TRBV13-1 and TRBJ1-3; D unclear. The read terminates 1 residue before the CDR3 end, so the remaining end is supplied by the germline J gene. Trimming cost V 0 bases and J 0 bases, with 13 bases left between them. Germline CDR1 and CDR2: NSHNY and SYGAGN. The CDR3 totals 17 residues.